This TCR beta chain was sequenced for a study of vaccination and CD4 T cells after COVID-19. Study context: Comprising six males and four females, the convalescent participants counted two Hispanic individuals among them. Control cultures were supplied with a CEFX pool, an HIV-1 Nef pool, or no peptide at all.

The treatment: approximately 9-day PBMC culture with coronavirus spike peptide pools or control peptides (ViraFEST assay). Positive tests by PCR, dated March to December 2020, predated US Alpha, Beta and Delta variants. Trimming left V 4 bases short and J 6 bases short, with 9 bases between. Germline lookup yields CDR1 SQVTM and CDR2 ANQGSEA. The CDR3 is 11 amino acids. Turning to this clonotype: The antigen is undetermined.

Sequence data for DNA of cultured CD4+ T cells were generated by the Oncomine TCR Beta short-read assay. MiXCR was run by TCRdb on the PCR reads, yielding one entry per CDR3 protein. The data contain 20,000 to 25,000 distinct CDR3 sequences, roughly half of them singletons. This chain connects TRBV29-1 to TRBJ1-1, with D tentatively TRBD1 (6 bases). Sequencing input: CD4+ T cells from blood, cultured in vitro. The clonotype comes from a human donor who had recovered from COVID-19. CDR3 nucleotide sequence: TGCAGCGTTGCCAGGGGTTCTGAAGCTTTCTTT. Translating it yields CSVARGSEAFF.